This record covers a single T cell receptor beta chain. Its antigen is not known. The entry originates in a study of shared clonotypes between healthy human individuals. Findings of the study overall: Several donors showed sharing of approximately 5% of naive CD4 clonotypes. When compared with the clonotypes that were shared by all four sorted-subset donors, the non-shared clonotypes turned out to have lower generation probabilities. Naive subsets, compared against memory subsets, generally had larger estimated richness values.

As defined, naive CD8 cells were CD45RO-negative and positively selected for CCR7, with terminally differentiated effector memory CD45RA+ cells excluded. The study ran the assay at deep level. Sequencing used immunoSEQ multiplex PCR; TCRdb keeps in-frame clones, though not all of them. The sample lists about 580,000 clones; 95% to 98% were seen once. The germline V gene has CDR1 SNHLY and CDR2 FYNNEI. Trimming removed 11 bases from V and 1 base from J, with 12 bases in between. The CDR3 length is 13 residues. Sequenced sample: naive CD8+ T cells sorted from blood. The receptor was derived from a man aged 25 to 40 in good health. The chain recombines TRBV2 with TRBJ1-3; D is undetermined. The CDR3 spells CALSTRSGNTIYF. CDR3 bases: TGTGCCCTCAGCACGAGATCTGGAAACACCATATATTTT.